The 21 T cell receptor beta chains reported below all come from one sample, sequenced in a study of OX40 agonist ivuxolimab in advanced cancers. TCRdb's copy holds only in-frame clones and misses some; the assay was immunoSEQ multiplex PCR. The table shows about 110,000 clones, with around nine tenths occurring only once. Sequencing used CD4+ or CD8+ T cells sorted from blood, obtained in a trial of the OX40 agonist ivuxolimab. These receptors all stem from an adult with an advanced solid tumor such as melanoma, head and neck, liver or kidney cancer.

The V and J genes are TRBV2 and TRBJ1-6, with TRBD1 matching over 11 bases. CDR1 and CDR2 from the germline V gene are SNHLY and FYNNEI. The CDR3 runs 17 residues. The ends lost 6 bases at V and 10 bases at J; junction bases unmatched: 14. The CDR3 sequence is CASSLPGQGVIGSPLHF. CDR3 nucleotide sequence: TGTGCCAGCAGCCTACCGGGACAGGGGGTTATAGGGTCACCCCTCCACTTT. Combining the CDR3 with reference TRBV2 and TRBJ1-6 gives the whole variable domain EPEVTQTPSHQVTQMGQEVILRCVPISNHLYFYWYRQILGQKVEFLVSFYNNEISEKSEIFDDQFSVERPDGSNFTLKIRSTKLEDSAMYFCASSLPGQGVIGSPLHFGNGTRLTVT.

The rearrangement links TRBV7-8 to TRBJ1-5; the D is unclear. V was pared by 1 base and J by 6 bases, with 10 bases between. CDR1 and CDR2 from the germline V gene are SGHVS and FQNEAQ. This CDR3 has 14 residues. CDR3: CASSLGGLGQPQHF. The CDR3 DNA reads as TGTGCCAGCAGCTTAGGCGGGTTGGGTCAGCCCCAGCATTTT.

The chain employs TRBV10-2 and TRBJ2-2; 13 bases line up with TRBD2. The CDR3 has 15 amino acids. With V trimmed by 8 bases and J by 5 bases, 5 bases remained unmatched. Germline CDR1 WSHSY, CDR2 SAAADI. The CDR3 DNA follows: TGCGCCAGCCGGACTAGCGGGGGAGGGACCGGGGAGCTGTTTTTT. It yields the protein CASRTSGGGTGELFF.

This chain uses TRBV29-1 with TRBJ1-1; TRBD1 matches 9 bases. Germline CDR1 and CDR2: SQVTM and ANQGSEA. This CDR3 spans 13 amino acids. V dropped 6 bases and J dropped 6; count of bases not matched to a gene: 8. This CDR3 is CSVVQTGGPEAFF. In nucleotides, the CDR3 is TGCAGCGTCGTACAAACAGGGGGCCCTGAAGCTTTCTTT.

This chain links TRBV27 with TRBJ2-5, with D possibly TRBD1 on 5 matching bases. The CDR3 totals 16 residues. Between the trimmed V and J ends, which lost 2 bases and 5 bases, there was a span of 18 bases. The germline V gene encodes CDR1 MNHEY and CDR2 SMNVEV (reference sequence). The CDR3 DNA reads TGTGCCAGCAGTTTACAGGGCAGCAGTGGATCGGAGACCCAGTACTTC. It yields the protein CASSLQGSSGSETQYF.

This chain links TRBV21-1 with TRBJ2-7; the D call of TRBD1 is as the table states it, not checked on the DNA. TRBV21-1 is described as a pseudogene. The CDR3 sequence is 15 residues long. The CDR3 is CASSNRSKESYEQYF. Here the CDR3 DNA reads TGTGCCAGCAGCAACAGGTCCAAAGAATCCTACGAGCAGTACTTC.

J is TRBJ2-5 and V is TRBV9; the D call may be TRBD1 or TRBD2 (6 bases each). With 3 bases removed from V and 4 bases from J, the gap between germline ends came to 13 bases. Germline assignment: CDR1 SGDLS and CDR2 YYNGEE. The CDR3 loop spans 14 amino acids. The CDR3 reads CASSAREGGETQYF. In nucleotides, the CDR3 is TGTGCCAGCAGCGCAAGAGAGGGGGGAGAGACCCAGTACTTC.

V is TRBV30 and J is TRBJ2-2; no reliable D call. V dropped 3 bases and J dropped 0 bases, with 8 bases sitting between them. This CDR3 has 14 amino acids. In germline, CDR1 is GTSNPN, CDR2 SVGIG (reference sequence). The CDR3 spells CAWRRISNTGELFF. DNA of the CDR3: TGTGCCTGGAGGCGTATTTCGAACACCGGGGAGCTGTTTTTT.

This clone was seen only a few times. The V and J genes are TRBV4-1 and TRBJ1-5; no definite D call. Trimming took 6 bases from V and 0 from J, leaving 12 bases between them. CDR1 MGHRA and CDR2 YSYEKL come from the germline V gene. This CDR3 is 15 amino acids long. The CDR3 sequence: CASRTTEYSNQPQHF. DNA for the CDR3: TGCGCCAGCAGAACCACAGAGTATAGCAATCAGCCCCAGCATTTT.

This chain joins TRBV4-3 and TRBJ2-1; D uncertain. The CDR3 extends over 15 amino acids. The V gene lost 3 bases and the J gene lost 2 bases, with 11 bases spanning the gap. From germline, CDR1 is LGHNA and CDR2 YSLEER. CDR3 sequence (DNA): TGCGCCAGCAGCCACGACGCCGCAACCTACAATGAGCAGTTCTTC. Protein sequence: CASSHDAATYNEQFF.

The chain is built from TRBV6-4 and TRBJ2-1; D may be TRBD1 (6 bases). Germline V gene data show CDR1 as MRHNA and CDR2 as SNTAGT. Trimming took 2 bases from V and 9 from J, leaving 8 bases between them. CDR3 length equals 12 residues. This CDR3 is CASSDVGGEQFF. CDR3 DNA sequence: TGTGCCAGCAGTGACGTAGGGGGTGAGCAGTTCTTC.

The chain combines TRBV2 with TRBJ2-5; perhaps TRBD2 as D (6 bases). Germline values: CDR1 SNHLY, CDR2 FYNNEI. Trimming left V 6 bases short and J 13 bases short, with 15 bases between. The CDR3 runs to 11 residues. As DNA, the CDR3 is TGTGCCAGCAGGGAATTCCGGAGGGCGTACTTC. Residues: CASREFRRAYF.

This chain links TRBV4-1 with TRBJ2-7, with D perhaps TRBD1 or TRBD2 (5 bases each). The germline gives CDR1 MGHRA, CDR2 YSYEKL. This CDR3 contains 17 residues. Trimming cost V 5 bases and J 0 bases, with 20 bases left between them. In nucleotides, the CDR3 is TGCGCCAGCAGCGAACCCCCCCGGGGCCGCTTCTCCTACGAGCAGTACTTC. Translating gives CASSEPPRGRFSYEQYF.

This clone turned up a few times. This sequence joins TRBV11-2 and TRBJ1-6; D is ambiguous. The CDR3 has 15 residues. Germline values: CDR1 SGHAT, CDR2 FQNNGV. V shed 5 bases and J shed 7 bases, with 15 bases lying between them. The CDR3 is CASSPRPGPNSPLHF. The CDR3 DNA is TGTGCCAGCAGCCCGAGACCGGGCCCCAATTCACCCCTCCACTTT.

The chain has TRBV5-6 and TRBJ1-1; D is unclear. Per the germline V gene, CDR1 is SGHDT and CDR2 is YYEEEE. The CDR3 loop spans 16 amino acids. V lost 4 bases to trimming and J lost 0 bases, with 16 bases between them. The DNA of the CDR3 is TGTGCCAGCAGCCCCTCATATGGGTTAATGAACACTGAAGCTTTCTTT. Protein sequence: CASSPSYGLMNTEAFF.

The rearrangement joins TRBV7-2 to TRBJ2-3; D uncertain. The CDR3 has 14 amino acids. V was trimmed by 5 bases and J by 3 bases, leaving 12 bases between them. Germline lookup yields CDR1 SGHTA and CDR2 FQGNSA. As DNA, the CDR3 is TGTGCCAGCAGCCCAGCCGTTATAACAGATACGCAGTATTTT. Its protein is CASSPAVITDTQYF.

This chain uses TRBV7-9 with TRBJ2-7; possible D gene TRBD1, 5 bases. V was cut by 2 bases and J by 6 bases, with 11 bases left in between. The CDR3 runs 13 residues. Germline V lookup: CDR1 SEHNR, CDR2 FQNEAQ (reference sequence). For the CDR3, the DNA is TGTGCCAGCAGCTTATCCGGCAGGGCCGAGCAGTACTTC. It translates to CASSLSGRAEQYF.

The genes are TRBV28 and TRBJ2-1, with D tentatively TRBD2 (6 bases). V was clipped by 6 bases and J by 6 bases, with 21 bases between them. This CDR3 comprises 16 residues. Germline loops: CDR1 MDHEN, CDR2 SYDVKM. The CDR3 sequence is CASSYPSGTLLNEQFF. The CDR3 DNA is TGTGCCAGCAGCTACCCCTCCGGGACTCTTCTCAATGAGCAGTTCTTC. The full variable domain, in which reference TRBV28 and TRBJ2-1 provide the parts outside the CDR3, is DVKVTQSSRYLVKRTGEKVFLECVQDMDHENMFWYRQDPGLGLRLIYFSYDVKMKEKGDIPEGYSVSREKKERFSLILESASTNQTSMYLCASSYPSGTLLNEQFFGPGTRLTVL.

V gene TRBV7-2 combines with J gene TRBJ2-7; D is possibly TRBD1 (6 bases). With 4 bases removed from V and 9 bases from J, the gap between germline ends came to 13 bases. This CDR3 is built from 12 residues. Per germline, CDR1 SGHTA and CDR2 FQGNSA. CDR3 sequence: CASSSRGGAQYF. Written as DNA, the CDR3 is TGTGCCAGCAGCTCAAGAGGGGGTGCGCAGTACTTC.

The gene calls are TRBV19 and TRBJ1-1; 7 bases are a match to TRBD1. Germline trimming cut 5 bases from V and 6 bases from J; bases unmatched to any gene: 3. Germline V CDR1 and CDR2: LNHDA, SQIVND (reference sequence). The CDR3 sequence is 12 residues long. CDR3 sequence: CASSVDRAEAFF. The DNA for the CDR3 is TGTGCCAGTAGTGTCGACAGGGCTGAAGCTTTCTTT.

The V gene is TRBV20-1, the J gene TRBJ2-1; D ambiguous. From germline, CDR1 is DFQATT and CDR2 SNEGSKA (reference sequence). Trimming removed 1 base at V and 9 bases at J, with 7 bases between. This CDR3 is 11 amino acids long. DNA for the CDR3: TGCAGTGCTAGAGCGTGGGGTGAGCAGTTCTTC. This sequence encodes CSARAWGEQFF.